The 2 T cell receptor beta chains presented below share a single source sample, sequenced in a study of tumor-infiltrating lymphocytes in primary liver carcinoma. A constant-region primer primed TCR beta cDNA synthesis from roughly 510 ng of total RNA. Employing slightly modified ARM-PCR, three nested multiplex PCR rounds were run, and these gave rise to the TCR beta libraries. The study ran its first two PCR rounds for roughly 10 cycles each, using TRBV1-TRBV30 forward primers and a C-beta reverse primer. TCRdb re-derived calls from the multiplex PCR reads in MiXCR, one entry per CDR3 protein. Altogether roughly 120,000 distinct CDR3 sequences are present, around 60% being singletons, with the ten largest covering more than 7%. Each 20-30 mg portion of unsorted bulk tissue served as the source for co-extraction of RNA and DNA. Specimen: liver tumor tissue from sampling region 3. Subset meaning: tumor region T3, left-lateral pole. The receptors were gathered from a woman in her sixties with primary liver carcinoma and hepatitis B virus infection.

About this clonotype: This is likely a read error, given that the CDR3 carries no conserved phenylalanine or tryptophan at its end. It is unclear where the CDR3 begins or ends on the DNA, so no DNA is shown, and the CDR3 is as TCRdb lists it. The chain combines TRBV11-2 with TRBJ2-1; the table assigns TRBD2, which was not confirmed against the DNA. A total of 15 residues make up the CDR3, ends included. Germline V gene sequence: CDR1 SGHAT, CDR2 FQNNGV. The CDR3 is CARSLRPAESGEQLI.

Remarks on this clonotype: At one end the junction does not follow the germline gene, possibly because of a read error. The J gene is TRBJ2-5, the V gene TRBV29-1; the D gene is possibly TRBD2 (5 bases). Germline V lookup: CDR1 SQVTM, CDR2 ANQGSEA. This CDR3 is built from 12 residues. The DNA of the CDR3 is TGCAACGTTCTCGCATGGGGAGAGACCCGGTACTTC. Amino acid sequence: CNVLAWGETRYF.